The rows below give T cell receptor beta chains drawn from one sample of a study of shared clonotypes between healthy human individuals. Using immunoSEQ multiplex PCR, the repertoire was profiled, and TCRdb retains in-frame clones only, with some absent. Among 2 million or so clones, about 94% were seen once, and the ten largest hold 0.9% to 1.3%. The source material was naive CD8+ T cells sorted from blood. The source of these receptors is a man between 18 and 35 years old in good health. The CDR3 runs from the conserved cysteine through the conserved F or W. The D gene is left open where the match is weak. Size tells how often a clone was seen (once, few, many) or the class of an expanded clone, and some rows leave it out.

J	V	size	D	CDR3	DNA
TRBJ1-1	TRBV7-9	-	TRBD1	CASSLVQGGTEAFF	TGTGCCAGCAGCTTAGTTCAGGGGGGGACTGAAGCTTTCTTT
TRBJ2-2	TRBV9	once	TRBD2	CASSGGLAGDSTGELFF	TGTGCCAGCAGCGGGGGACTAGCGGGAGACTCCACCGGGGAGCTGTTTTTT
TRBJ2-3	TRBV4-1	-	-	CASSQGTLDTDTQYF	TGCGCCAGCAGCCAAGGGACGCTGGACACAGATACGCAGTATTTT
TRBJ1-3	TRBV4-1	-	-	CASSQEPFSSGNTIYF	TGCGCCAGCAGCCAAGAACCGTTTAGCTCTGGAAACACCATATATTTT
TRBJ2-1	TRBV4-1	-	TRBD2	CASSQELAGGDEQFF	TGCGCCAGCAGCCAAGAACTAGCGGGGGGGGATGAGCAGTTCTTC
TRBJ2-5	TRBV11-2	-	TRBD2	CASSLDTSGVRKSIQETQYF	TGTGCCAGCAGCTTAGATACTAGCGGGGTCCGTAAATCGATCCAAGAGACCCAGTACTTC
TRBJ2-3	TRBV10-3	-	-	CAIGTALSTDTQYF	TGTGCCATCGGAACAGCTCTTAGCACAGATACGCAGTATTTT
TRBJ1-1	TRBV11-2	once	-	CASSSRQPMNTEAFF	TGTGCCAGCAGCTCCAGACAGCCCATGAACACTGAAGCTTTCTTT
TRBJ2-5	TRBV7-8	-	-	CASRLGDLQETQYF	TGTGCCAGCAGACTCGGGGACCTACAAGAGACCCAGTACTTC
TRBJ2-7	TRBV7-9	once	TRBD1	CASSSDRQLRYEQYF	TGTGCCAGCAGCTCGGACAGGCAGCTACGGTACGAGCAGTACTTC
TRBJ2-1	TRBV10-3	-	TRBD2	CAIRPGLADYNEQFF	TGTGCCATCAGGCCGGGACTAGCGGATTACAATGAGCAGTTCTTC
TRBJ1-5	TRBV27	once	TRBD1	CASSPGQGRDSNQPQHF	TGTGCCAGCAGTCCTGGACAGGGGCGGGATAGCAATCAGCCCCAGCATTTT
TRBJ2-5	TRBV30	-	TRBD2	CAWGLAGGTETQYF	TGTGCCTGGGGACTAGCGGGAGGTACAGAGACCCAGTACTTC
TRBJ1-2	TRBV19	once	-	CASSIPGDGYTF	TGTGCCAGTAGTATTCCAGGGGATGGCTACACCTTC
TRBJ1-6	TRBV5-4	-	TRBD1	CASSGDRGYNSPLHF	TGTGCCAGCAGCGGGGACAGGGGTTATAATTCACCCCTCCACTTT
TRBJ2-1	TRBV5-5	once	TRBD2	CASSSLAGAYNEQFF	TGTGCCAGCAGCTCACTAGCGGGGGCCTACAATGAGCAGTTCTTC
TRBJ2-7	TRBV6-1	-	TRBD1	CASRWRQGLYEQYF	TGTGCCAGCAGATGGAGACAGGGCCTTTACGAGCAGTACTTC
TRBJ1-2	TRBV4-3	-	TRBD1	CASSQIRDRGLYGYTF	TGCGCCAGCAGCCAGATCCGGGACAGGGGACTTTATGGCTACACCTTC
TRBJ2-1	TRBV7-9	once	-	CASSLDSTNSYNEQFF	TGTGCCAGCAGCTTGGACAGTACGAACTCCTACAATGAGCAGTTCTTC
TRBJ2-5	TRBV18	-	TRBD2	CASSPPSLPGLAEDGETQYF	TGTGCCAGCTCGCCCCCCTCCTTACCGGGACTAGCGGAAGATGGGGAGACCCAGTACTTC
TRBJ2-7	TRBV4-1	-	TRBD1	CASSLDRGSYEQYF	TGCGCCAGCAGCCTGGACAGGGGTTCCTACGAGCAGTACTTC
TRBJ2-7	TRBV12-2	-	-	CASRSSLAGVNEQYF	TGTGCAAGTCGCTCCAGCCTAGCGGGAGTTAACGAGCAGTACTTC
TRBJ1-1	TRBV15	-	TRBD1	CATSPDRGSTEAFF	TGTGCCACCAGCCCCGACAGGGGAAGCACTGAAGCTTTCTTT
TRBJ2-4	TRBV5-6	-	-	CASSVGTTAKNIQYF	TGTGCCAGCAGCGTTGGGACAACAGCCAAAAACATTCAGTACTTC
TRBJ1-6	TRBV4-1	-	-	CASSQDDGVEDSPLHF	TGCGCCAGCAGTCAAGACGACGGGGTAGAGGATTCACCCCTCCACTTT
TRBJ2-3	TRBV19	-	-	CASSTDSWDTQYF	TGTGCCAGTAGCACGGACAGCTGGGATACGCAGTATTTT